What follows are 6 T cell receptor beta chains derived from one specimen sequenced in a study of regulatory T cells in long-lasting Graves disease. Arm-PCR with iRepertoire HTBI primers amplified the CDR3 regions for these TCR beta libraries. Each CDR3 protein gets one entry after TCRdb re-called the multiplex PCR reads with MiXCR. Of fewer than 550,000 distinct CDR3 sequences in the sample, approximately 16% were seen once. Time point denoted: newly diagnosed GD, antithyroid drugs for less than 3 months. TCR sequences were obtained from RNA taken from PBMCs. These data were likewise used in another study, on T cells in Graves' hyperthyroidism and ophthalmopathy.

The material sequenced was peripheral blood mononuclear cells (PBMCs), taken at new diagnosis, from a patient treated with antithyroid drugs. The receptors here all came from a young woman with Graves disease.

The rearrangement links TRBV4-1 to TRBJ2-2; D ambiguous. Germline values: CDR1 MGHRA, CDR2 YSYEKL. The CDR3 extends over 17 amino acids. V gave up 0 bases and J gave up 3 bases, with 14 bases separating them. The chain's CDR3 is CASSQERLLSDTGELFF. The CDR3 region has the DNA TGCGCCAGCAGCCAAGAGAGGTTGTTAAGCGACACCGGGGAGCTGTTTTTT.

Ten or more counts support this clonotype. V usage is TRBV7-2 and J usage is TRBJ2-1; a possible D gene is TRBD2 (6 bases). Germline V CDR1 and CDR2: SGHTA, FQGNSA. This CDR3 is built from 11 residues. The germline V and J ends were trimmed by 3 bases and 14 bases, with 11 bases remaining between them. This CDR3 is CASSFHAGKFF. The DNA of the CDR3 is TGTGCCAGCAGCTTCCACGCGGGGAAGTTCTTC. Full variable domain (outside the CDR3, taken from reference TRBV7-2 and TRBJ2-1): GAGVSQSPSNKVTEKGKDVELRCDPISGHTALYWYRQSLGQGLEFLIYFQGNSAPDKSGLPSDRFSAERTGGSVSTLTIQRTQQEDSAVYLCASSFHAGKFFGPGTRLTVL.

This clonotype was observed at least ten times. Here the CDR3 DNA reads TGTGCCAGCAACCTGGGAAGCTCCACTGAAGCTTTCTTT. Translated: CASNLGSSTEAFF. The chain couples TRBV12-3 or TRBV12-4 to TRBJ1-1; D is ambiguous. The CDR3 covers 13 residues. The V end lost 7 bases, the J end lost 4 bases, and 13 bases lay between the germline ends.

This clonotype was detected many times. This CDR3 is CASTLYGEKNIQYF. For the CDR3, the DNA is TGTGCCAGCACCCTGTACGGGGAAAAAAACATTCAGTACTTC. V usage is TRBV12-3 or TRBV12-4 and J usage is TRBJ2-4, with TRBD2 as a possible D gene (5 bases). The ends were cut back, 7 bases at V and 4 bases at J, with 14 bases in the middle. The CDR3 has 14 amino acids.

This clonotype has a handful of counts. This chain uses TRBV4-1 with TRBJ1-4; D unresolved. The CDR3 length is 16 residues. Trimming pared 0 bases from V and 0 bases from J, leaving 8 bases between. In germline, CDR1 is MGHRA, CDR2 YSYEKL. The CDR3 protein is CASSQEAHPTNEKLFF. The DNA of the CDR3 is TGCGCCAGCAGCCAAGAAGCCCACCCAACTAATGAAAAACTGTTTTTT.

With regard to this clonotype: A much bigger clone sits one base away, suggesting this may be a read error. Without the conserved terminal phenylalanine or tryptophan, this CDR3 likely stems from a read error. The genes are TRBV10-3 and TRBJ2-1, with 10 positions matching TRBD2. The CDR3 totals 13 residues. Per germline, CDR1 ENHRY and CDR2 SYGVKD. The trim removed 6 bases at V and 8 bases at J, leaving 4 bases unmatched. CDR3 DNA sequence: TGTGCCATCAGGAGCGGGAGGGGCGATGAGCAGTTCCTC. Its translation: CAIRSGRGDEQFL.